This paragraph reports one TCR beta chain. Its specificity is not known. CDR1 and CDR2 from the germline V gene are SGHTA and FQGNSA. CDR3 size: 14 residues. These data belong to a study of monozygotic twins with inflammatory bowel disease. Every single donor had an approximately 2.7 ml blood sample drawn. A template switching step added UMIs, each with a 6-nucleotide sample barcode. No DNA is given; TCRdb re-called the 5' RACE reads and lists each CDR3 protein once. The sample has around 100,000 distinct CDR3 sequences. Study results and limitations: IBD patients, compared with healthy twins, shared fewer clonotypes with others (especially with disease activity). Data gave no support to a single strong signal or clonotype associated with IBD.

The rearrangement joins TRBV7-2 to TRBJ2-1; TCRdb proposes TRBD2, but this gene call is untestable without DNA. The receptor comes from a human donor with ulcerative colitis or Crohn's disease, or a healthy co-twin of an affected twin (not recorded which). Sequenced sample: blood. CDR3 protein: CASSLTSGRGEQFF.